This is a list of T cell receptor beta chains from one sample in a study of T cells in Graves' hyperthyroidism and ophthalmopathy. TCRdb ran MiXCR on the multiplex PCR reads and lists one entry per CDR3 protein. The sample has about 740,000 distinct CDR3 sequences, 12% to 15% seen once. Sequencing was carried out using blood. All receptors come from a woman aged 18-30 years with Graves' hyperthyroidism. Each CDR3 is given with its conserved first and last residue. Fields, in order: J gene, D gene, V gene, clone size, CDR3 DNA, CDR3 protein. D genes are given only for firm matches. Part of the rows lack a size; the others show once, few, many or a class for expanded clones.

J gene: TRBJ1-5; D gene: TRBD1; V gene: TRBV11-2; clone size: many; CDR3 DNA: TGTGCCAGCAGCCCGACAGGGGTTCAGCCCCAGCATTTT; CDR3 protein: CASSPTGVQPQHF
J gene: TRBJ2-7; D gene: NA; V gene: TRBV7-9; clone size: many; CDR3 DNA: TGTGCCAGCTGCGTTAGCGGAGCCTACGAGCAGTACTTC; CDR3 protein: CASCVSGAYEQYF
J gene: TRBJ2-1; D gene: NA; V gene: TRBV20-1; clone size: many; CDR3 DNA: TGCAGTGCTCTGGATCCCCATGAGCAGTTCTTC; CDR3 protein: CSALDPHEQFF
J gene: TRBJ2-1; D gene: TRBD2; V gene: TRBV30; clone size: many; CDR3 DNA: TGTGCCTGGACGGCGGGGACTAGTGAGTTCTTC; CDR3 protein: CAWTAGTSEFF
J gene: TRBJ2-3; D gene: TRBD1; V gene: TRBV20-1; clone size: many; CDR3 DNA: TGCAGTGCTAGATCCTTACTGCCGGGACAGGGGGCAGGAGATACGCAGTATTTT; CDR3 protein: CSARSLLPGQGAGDTQYF
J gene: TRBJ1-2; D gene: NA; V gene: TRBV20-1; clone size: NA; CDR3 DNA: TGCAGTGCCGGGACTAGCGGGTGGGCCGGGTATGGCTACACCTTC; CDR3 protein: CSAGTSGWAGYGYTF
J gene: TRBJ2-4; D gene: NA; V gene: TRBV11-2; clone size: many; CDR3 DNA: TGTGCCAGCAGCTTAGTTACCTCTGGGGGCATAGCCAAAAACATTCAGTACTTC; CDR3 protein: CASSLVTSGGIAKNIQYF
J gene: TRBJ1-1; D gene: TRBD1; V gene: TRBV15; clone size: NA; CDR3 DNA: TGTGCCACCAGCAGAGATCATATGGGAGGGGGCTCCGAAGCTTTCTTT; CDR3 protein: CATSRDHMGGGSEAFF
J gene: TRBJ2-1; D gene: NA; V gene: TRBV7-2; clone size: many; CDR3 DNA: TGTGCCAGCAGCTTAGTCAGGGGTCGCGATGAGCAGTTCTTC; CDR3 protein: CASSLVRGRDEQFF
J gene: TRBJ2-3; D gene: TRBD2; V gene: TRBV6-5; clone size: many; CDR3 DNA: TGTGCCAGCAGTTACGGGAGTAGCGGGAGAGTCCCAACAGATACGCAGTATTTT; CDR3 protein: CASSYGSSGRVPTDTQYF
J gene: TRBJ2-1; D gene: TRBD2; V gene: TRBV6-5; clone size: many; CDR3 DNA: TGTGCCAGCAGTTACGGAGGACTAGCGGGAAGTTACAATGAGCAGTTCTTC; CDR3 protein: CASSYGGLAGSYNEQFF
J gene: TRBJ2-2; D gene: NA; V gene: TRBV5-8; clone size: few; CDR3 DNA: TGTGCCAGCAGCCCCGGACAGCCGCCCACCGGGGAGCTGTTTTTT; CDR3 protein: CASSPGQPPTGELFF
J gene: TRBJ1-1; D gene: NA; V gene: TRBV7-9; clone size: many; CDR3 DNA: TGTGCCAGCGGGAACAGGGCCGGGGACACTGAAGCTTTCTTT; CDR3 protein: CASGNRAGDTEAFF
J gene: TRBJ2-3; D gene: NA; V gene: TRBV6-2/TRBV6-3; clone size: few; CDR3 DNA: TGTGCCAGCAGTTATTTGTACACTAGCACAGATACGCAGTATTTT; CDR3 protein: CASSYLYTSTDTQYF
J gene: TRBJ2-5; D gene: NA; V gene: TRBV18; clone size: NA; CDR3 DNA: TGTGCCAGCTCACCTCTTGGGCGGTCGATGCGCGAGAGGGGAGAGACCCAGTACTTC; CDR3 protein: CASSPLGRSMRERGETQYF
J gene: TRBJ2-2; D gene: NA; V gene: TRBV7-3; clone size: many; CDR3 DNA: TGTGCCAGCAGCTTACAGCCGAACACCGGGGAGCTGTTTTTT; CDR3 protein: CASSLQPNTGELFF
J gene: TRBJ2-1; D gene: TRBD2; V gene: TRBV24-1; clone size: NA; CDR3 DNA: TGTGCCACCGCGCCTAGCGGGAGACTAGGCGAGCAGTTCTTC; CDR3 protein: CATAPSGRLGEQFF
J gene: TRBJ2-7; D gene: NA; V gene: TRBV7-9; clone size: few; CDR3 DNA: TGTGCCAGCAGCTTAACTTCGGCGGGGCGAGCCTACGAGCAGTACTTC; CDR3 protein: CASSLTSAGRAYEQYF
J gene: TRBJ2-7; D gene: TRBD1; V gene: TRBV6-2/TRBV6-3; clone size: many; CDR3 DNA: TGTGCCAGCAGTATAGGACAGGGAAGCTCCTACGAGCAGTACTTC; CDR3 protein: CASSIGQGSSYEQYF
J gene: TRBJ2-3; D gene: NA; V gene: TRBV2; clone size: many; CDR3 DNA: TGTGCCAGCAGTGGGTTTCAGTTCACAGATACGCAGTATTTT; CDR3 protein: CASSGFQFTDTQYF
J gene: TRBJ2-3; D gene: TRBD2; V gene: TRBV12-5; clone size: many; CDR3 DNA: TGTGCTAGTGGTGAACCAGGACTAGACCCCACAGATACGCAGTATTTT; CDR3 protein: CASGEPGLDPTDTQYF
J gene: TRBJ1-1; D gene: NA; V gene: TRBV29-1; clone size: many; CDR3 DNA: TGCCACGTTTGGGGAGGGGAGGGGAAGACTGAAGCTTTCTTT; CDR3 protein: CHVWGGEGKTEAFF
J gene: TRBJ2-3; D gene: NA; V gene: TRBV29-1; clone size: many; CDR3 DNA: TGCAGCGTTGGGGTAGCGGTCACAGATACGCAGTATTTT; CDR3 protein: CSVGVAVTDTQYF
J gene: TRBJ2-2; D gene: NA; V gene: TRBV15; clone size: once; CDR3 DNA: TGTGCCACCAGCAGAGATTTACCGGACAGTTCGAACACCGGGGAGCTGTTTTTT; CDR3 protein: CATSRDLPDSSNTGELFF
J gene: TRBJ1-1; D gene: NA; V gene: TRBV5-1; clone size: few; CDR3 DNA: TGCGCCAGCAGCTATACCGGGACACCGAACACTGAAGCTTTCTTT; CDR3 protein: CASSYTGTPNTEAFF
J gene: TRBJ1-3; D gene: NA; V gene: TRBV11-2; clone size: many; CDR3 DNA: TGTGCCAGCAGCTTAGGACAGGAGGGAAACACCATATATTTT; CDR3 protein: CASSLGQEGNTIYF
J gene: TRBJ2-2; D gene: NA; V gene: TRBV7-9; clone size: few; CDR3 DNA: TGTGCCAGCAGCTTAGCCCGGGTTGACGGGGAGCTGTTTTTT; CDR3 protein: CASSLARVDGELFF
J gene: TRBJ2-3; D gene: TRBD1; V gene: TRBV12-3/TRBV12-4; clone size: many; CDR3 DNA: TGTGCCAGCAGTGACGGAGACAGGGTTGAGACAGATACGCAGTATTTT; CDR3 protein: CASSDGDRVETDTQYF
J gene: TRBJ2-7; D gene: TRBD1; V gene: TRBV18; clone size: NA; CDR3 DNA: TGTGCCAGCTCACCTGCCGGGACAGGCGATTCCTACGAGCAGTACTTC; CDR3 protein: CASSPAGTGDSYEQYF
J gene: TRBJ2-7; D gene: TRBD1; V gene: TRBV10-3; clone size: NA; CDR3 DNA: TGTGCCATCGGTGGACAGGGCCCCGAGCAGTACTTC; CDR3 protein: CAIGGQGPEQYF
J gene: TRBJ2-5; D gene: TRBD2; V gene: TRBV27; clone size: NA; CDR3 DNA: TGTGCCAGCAGTTCGCTTCCCGGGGGGGGGGAACAAGAGACCCAGTACTTC; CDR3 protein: CASSSLPGGGEQETQYF
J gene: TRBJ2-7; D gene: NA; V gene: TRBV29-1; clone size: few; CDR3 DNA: TGCAGCGTCCTGCGTGGGTACCACGAGCAGTACTTC; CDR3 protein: CSVLRGYHEQYF
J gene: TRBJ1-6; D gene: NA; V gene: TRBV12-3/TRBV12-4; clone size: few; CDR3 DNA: TGTGCCAGCAGTCACGTACGGACGGGTTCACCCCTCCACTTT; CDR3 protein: CASSHVRTGSPLHF
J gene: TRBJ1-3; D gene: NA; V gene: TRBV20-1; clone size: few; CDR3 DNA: TGCAGTGCTAGAATCGGGGGTTCGGCTGGAAACACCATATATTTT; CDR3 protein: CSARIGGSAGNTIYF
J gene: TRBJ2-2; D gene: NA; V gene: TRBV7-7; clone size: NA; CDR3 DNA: TGTGCTAGCAGCGCGACAGGACAGACCGGGGAGCTGTTTTTT; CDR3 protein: CASSATGQTGELFF
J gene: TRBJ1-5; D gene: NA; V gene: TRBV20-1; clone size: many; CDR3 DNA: TGCAGTGCTACTACAGCAGTCAATCAGCCCCAGCATTTT; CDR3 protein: CSATTAVNQPQHF
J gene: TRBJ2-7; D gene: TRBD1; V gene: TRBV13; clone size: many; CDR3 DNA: TGTGCCAGCAGCTTAGGAGGGGAGGGACAGGGGGTCTCCTACGAGCAGTACTTC; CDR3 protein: CASSLGGEGQGVSYEQYF
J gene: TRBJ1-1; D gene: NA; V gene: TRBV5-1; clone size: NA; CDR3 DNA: TGCGCCAGCAAATGGCACGAGAACACTGAAGCTTTCTTT; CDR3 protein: CASKWHENTEAFF
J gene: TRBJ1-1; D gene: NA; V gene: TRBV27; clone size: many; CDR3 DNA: TGTGCCAGCAGTGGCCCAAAAAACACTGAAGCTTTCTTT; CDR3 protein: CASSGPKNTEAFF
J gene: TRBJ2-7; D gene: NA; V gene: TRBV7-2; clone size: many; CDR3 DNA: TGTGCCAGCAGCTTGCCCTTCCTAGGCTACGAGCAGTACTTC; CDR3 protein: CASSLPFLGYEQYF
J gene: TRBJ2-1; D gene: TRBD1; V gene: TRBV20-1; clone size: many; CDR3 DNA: TGCAGTGCTAGACTGGGACAGCAGAATGAGCAGTTCTTC; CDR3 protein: CSARLGQQNEQFF
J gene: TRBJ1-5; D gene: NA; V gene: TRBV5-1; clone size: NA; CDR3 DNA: TGCGCCAGCAGCTTTGACCCAGATCAGCCCCAGCATTTT; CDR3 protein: CASSFDPDQPQHF
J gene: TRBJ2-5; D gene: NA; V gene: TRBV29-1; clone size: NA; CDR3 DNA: TGCAGCGTTGAAGAGTTGGAGGGCCCCCAAGAGACCCAGTACTTC; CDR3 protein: CSVEELEGPQETQYF
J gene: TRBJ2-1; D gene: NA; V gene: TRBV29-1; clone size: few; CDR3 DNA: TGCAGCGGGTCTAGGGCTGAGCAGTTCTTC; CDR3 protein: CSGSRAEQFF
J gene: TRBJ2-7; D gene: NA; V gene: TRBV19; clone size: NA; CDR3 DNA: TGTGCCAGTAGTATAATTTCCGGGAGCTACGAGCAGTACTTC; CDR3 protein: CASSIISGSYEQYF
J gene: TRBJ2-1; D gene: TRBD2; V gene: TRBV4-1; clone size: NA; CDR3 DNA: TGCGCCAGCAGCCAAGACGGGAGGGCAAATTATGAGCAGTTCTTC; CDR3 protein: CASSQDGRANYEQFF
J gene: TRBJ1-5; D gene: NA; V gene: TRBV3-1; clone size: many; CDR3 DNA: TGTGCCAGCAGCCAGGTATATAGCAATCAGCCCCAGCATTTT; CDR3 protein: CASSQVYSNQPQHF
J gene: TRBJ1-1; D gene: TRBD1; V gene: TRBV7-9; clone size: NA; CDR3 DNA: TGTGCCAGCAGCTCAGATATTGGACAGGGGAACACTGAAGCTTTCTTT; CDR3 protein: CASSSDIGQGNTEAFF
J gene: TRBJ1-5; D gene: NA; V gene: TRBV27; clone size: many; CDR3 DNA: TGTGCCAGCAGTTCAGCGAAGGGGGGACGACGCAATCAGCCCCAGCATTTT; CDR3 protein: CASSSAKGGRRNQPQHF
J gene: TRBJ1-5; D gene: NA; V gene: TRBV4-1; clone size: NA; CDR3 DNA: TGCGCCAGCAGCCAAGACCCCATGGGGACTAGCAATCAGCCCCAGCATTTT; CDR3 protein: CASSQDPMGTSNQPQHF
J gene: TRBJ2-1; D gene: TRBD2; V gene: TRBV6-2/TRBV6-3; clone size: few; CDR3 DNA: TGTGCCAGCAGTTACTCGCGTAGCGGGAGAAGCAATGAGCAGTTCTTC; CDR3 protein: CASSYSRSGRSNEQFF
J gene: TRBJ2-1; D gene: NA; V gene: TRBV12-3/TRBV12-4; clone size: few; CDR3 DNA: TGTGCCAGCAGCGTTAAAAGATCCTACAATGAGCAGTTCTTC; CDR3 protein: CASSVKRSYNEQFF
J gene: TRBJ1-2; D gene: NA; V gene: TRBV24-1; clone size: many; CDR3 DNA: TGTGCCACCAGTGATTCCGGCAGGGTGGACTATGGCTACACCTTC; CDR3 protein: CATSDSGRVDYGYTF